The 17 T cell receptor beta chains below all came from one sample that was sequenced in a study of identical twins. A single record per CDR3 protein comes from TCRdb applying MiXCR to the 5' RACE reads. Seen here are about 470,000 distinct CDR3 sequences, more than 20% observed once, and the top ten hold about 2.9%. This sample was also put to use in a study of T cells expressing NK-cell markers.

Input material: CD4+ T cells sorted from blood. These receptors were taken from a woman aged 18-30 years in good health.

This clonotype was counted between two and nine times. The chain couples TRBV7-8 to TRBJ2-2; TRBD2 matches 7 bases. Unmatched junction bases numbered 14, after V lost 7 bases and J lost 0 bases. Germline assignment: CDR1 SGHVS and CDR2 FQNEAQ. CDR3 length equals 18 residues. The DNA of the CDR3 is TGTGCCAGCACCCTGAGGCTAGCGGTTACCGCGAACACCGGGGAGCTGTTTTTT. Amino acid sequence: CASTLRLAVTANTGELFF.

The chain carries TRBV7-8 and TRBJ2-4; 8 nucleotides match TRBD2. V trimming: 1 base; J trimming: 8 bases; junction bases outside the gene matches: 10. Germline CDR1 SGHVS, CDR2 FQNEAQ. The CDR3 has 16 residues. CDR3 loop: CASSLGSGAYPDIQYF. The CDR3 nucleotides read TGTGCCAGCAGCTTAGGTAGCGGGGCTTACCCGGACATTCAGTACTTC.

The genes are TRBV5-1 and TRBJ2-5, with 8 nucleotides matching TRBD1. The V segment lost 0 bases and the J segment 5 bases; nucleotides outside the gene matches: 6. This CDR3 spans 15 amino acids. Germline CDR1 and CDR2: SGHRS and YFSETQ. CDR3 sequence (DNA): TGCGCCAGCAGCTTGGGACAGGGGTTTGGGGAGACCCAGTACTTC. Protein: CASSLGQGFGETQYF.

Only a few counts were recorded for this clonotype. The gene calls are TRBV12-3 or TRBV12-4 and TRBJ1-5; 8 positions agree with TRBD1. This CDR3 spans 13 amino acids. The trim removed 7 bases at V and 5 bases at J, leaving 4 bases unmatched. This CDR3 is CASTGQGDQPQHF. The CDR3 DNA sequence: TGTGCCAGCACCGGACAGGGCGATCAGCCCCAGCATTTT.

This clonotype has a handful of counts. The J gene is TRBJ1-1, the V gene TRBV5-1; D gene unclear. Trimming shortened V by 3 bases and J by 4 bases, and 16 bases separated the two germline ends. Germline V gene lookup returns CDR1 SGHRS and CDR2 YFSETQ. The CDR3 runs to 15 residues. For the CDR3, the DNA is TGCGCCAGCAGCTCCAGGACGGGTTTGGGCACTGAAGCTTTCTTT. It encodes CASSSRTGLGTEAFF.

This clonotype showed up just a few times. The CDR3 here is CASSQTRGATNEKLFF. CDR3 nucleotide sequence: TGTGCCAGCAGCCAGACTCGAGGGGCAACTAATGAAAAACTGTTTTTT. The rearrangement joins TRBV4-2 to TRBJ1-4; D possibly corresponds to TRBD1 (5 bases). V shed 3 bases and J shed 0 bases, with 11 bases lying between them. CDR3 length: 16 residues. Germline-derived CDR1 and CDR2 are LGHNA and YNFKEQ.

J is TRBJ2-1 and V is TRBV3-1; 8 nucleotides line up with TRBD2. The V and J ends lost 6 bases and 4 bases, in that order; junction bases with no gene match: 8. The CDR3 consists of 15 residues. Germline lookup yields CDR1 LGHDT and CDR2 YNNKEL (reference sequence). CDR3 DNA sequence: TGTGCCAGCAGTCTTCTCAGCGGGGGATACAATGAGCAGTTCTTC. Translation gives CASSLLSGGYNEQFF.

The CDR3 nucleotides read TGCGCCAGCAGCAGTAAAGGTCCGGGACTAGGCTACGAGCAGTACTTC. It specifies CASSSKGPGLGYEQYF. The V gene is TRBV5-1, the J gene TRBJ2-7; 8 bases match TRBD2. Germline V gene data show CDR1 as SGHRS and CDR2 as YFSETQ. This CDR3 has 16 amino acids. V dropped 4 bases and J dropped 3; count of bases not matched to a gene: 12.

The rearrangement joins TRBV9 to TRBJ2-1; D not resolved. Germline lookup yields CDR1 SGDLS and CDR2 YYNGEE. This CDR3 spans 13 amino acids. Trimming cost V 0 bases and J 10 bases, with 11 bases left between them. CDR3 in amino acids: CASSVDNRREQFF. In nucleotides, the CDR3 is TGTGCCAGCAGCGTAGACAACCGCCGAGAGCAGTTCTTC.

The V and J genes are TRBV6-5 and TRBJ1-2; D ambiguous. Germline values: CDR1 MNHEY, CDR2 SVGAGI. V was shortened by 0 bases and J by 2 bases, with 13 bases between the two germline ends. The CDR3 has 16 amino acids. The CDR3 here is CASSYSIGRRNYGYTF. The DNA for the CDR3 is TGTGCCAGCAGTTACTCGATTGGGAGGAGGAACTATGGCTACACCTTC.

This clonotype was observed a handful of times. The chain links TRBV11-2 to TRBJ1-1, with D hard to call. The germline gives CDR1 SGHAT, CDR2 FQNNGV. This CDR3 has 14 residues. V was clipped by 2 bases and J by 2 bases, with 9 bases between them. CDR3 nucleotide sequence: TGTGCCAGCAGCTTATCCGTTCGTAACACTGAAGCTTTCTTT. Encoded protein: CASSLSVRNTEAFF.

This clonotype has only a few counts. The chain uses TRBV4-3 and TRBJ2-3; 11 bases are shared with TRBD2. The CDR3 is made up of 17 amino acids. Germline CDR1 reads LGHNA; CDR2 reads YSLEER. J was trimmed by 2 bases and V by 2 bases; bases with no gene match: 6. The CDR3 DNA reads TGCGCCAGCAGCCAATCGAGACTAGCGGGGTTCACAGATACGCAGTATTTT. As protein: CASSQSRLAGFTDTQYF.

This clonotype was seen a few times. V gene TRBV15 combines with J gene TRBJ2-3, with no clear D. Trimming removed 3 bases from V and 0 bases from J, with 16 bases in between. The CDR3 length is 17 residues. CDR1 is LNHNV and CDR2 is YYDKDF in the germline V gene (reference sequence). DNA of the CDR3: TGTGCCACCAGCAGGGCGGTATATGGGCCTAGCACAGATACGCAGTATTTT. Translation: CATSRAVYGPSTDTQYF.

In regard to this clonotype: One end of the junction does not line up with germline, which may come from a read error. This chain uses TRBV9 with TRBJ2-3; TRBD2 matches 10 bases. This CDR3 spans 12 amino acids. Germline V gene data show CDR1 as SGDLS and CDR2 as YYNGEE. CDR3 region: CASSVVSGGLTF. The CDR3 DNA reads as TGTGCCAGCAGCGTAGTTAGCGGGGGGCTAACTTTT. Full variable domain (remainder filled in from reference TRBV9 and TRBJ2-3): DSGVTQTPKHLITATGQRVTLRCSPRSGDLSVYWYQQSLDQGLQFLIQYYNGEERAKGNILERFSAQQFPDLHSELNLSSLELGDSALYFCASSVVSGGLTFGPGTRLTVL.

The chain is built from TRBV28 and TRBJ2-6, with a tentative D call TRBD1 (6 bases). Germline V CDR1 and CDR2: MDHEN, SYDVKM. The V and J ends lost 8 bases and 4 bases respectively, with 21 bases between them. The CDR3 totals 17 residues. CDR3 nucleotide sequence: TGTGCCAGCCAGCGTCGGCTTGGGGGCGCCGGGGCCAACGTCCTGACTTTC. This translates into CASQRRLGGAGANVLTF.

This chain connects TRBV10-2 to TRBJ1-2, with D maybe TRBD1 (5 bases). V shed 7 bases and J shed 2 bases, with 14 bases lying between them. This CDR3 has 14 residues. Looked up from germline, CDR1 is WSHSY and CDR2 is SAAADI. CDR3 loop: CASKGTTENYGYTF. In DNA, the CDR3 is TGCGCCAGCAAGGGAACGACAGAAAACTATGGCTACACCTTC.

The chain has TRBV20-1 and TRBJ2-7; 8 bases are shared with TRBD1. Germline V gene data show CDR1 as DFQATT and CDR2 as SNEGSKA (reference sequence). The CDR3 extends over 14 amino acids. After removal of 5 bases from V and 7 bases from J, the junction contained 13 bases not matched to a gene. The CDR3 bases are TGCAGTGCTCGATACTCCGGGACAGGTAGTGAGCAGTACTTC. This gives the protein CSARYSGTGSEQYF.